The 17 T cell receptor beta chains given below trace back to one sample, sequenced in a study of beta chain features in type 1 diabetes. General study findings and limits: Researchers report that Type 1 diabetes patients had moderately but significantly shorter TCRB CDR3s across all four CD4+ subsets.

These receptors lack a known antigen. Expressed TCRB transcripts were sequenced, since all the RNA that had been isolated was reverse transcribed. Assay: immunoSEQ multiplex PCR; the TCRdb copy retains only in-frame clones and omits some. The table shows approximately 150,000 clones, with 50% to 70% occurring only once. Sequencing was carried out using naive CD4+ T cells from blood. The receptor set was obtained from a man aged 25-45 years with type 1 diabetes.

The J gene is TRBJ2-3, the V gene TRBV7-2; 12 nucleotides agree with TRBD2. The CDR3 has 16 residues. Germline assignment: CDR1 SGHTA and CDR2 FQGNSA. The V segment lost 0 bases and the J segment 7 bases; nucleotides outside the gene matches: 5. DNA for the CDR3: TGTGCCAGCAGCTTAGCCCTAGCGGGGGGGCCACATACGCAGTATTTT. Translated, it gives CASSLALAGGPHTQYF.

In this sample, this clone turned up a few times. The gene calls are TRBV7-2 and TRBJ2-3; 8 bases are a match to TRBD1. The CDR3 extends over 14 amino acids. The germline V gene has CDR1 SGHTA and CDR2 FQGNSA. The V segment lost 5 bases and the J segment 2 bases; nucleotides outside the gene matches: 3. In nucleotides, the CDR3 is TGTGCCAGCAGCCTGGGACAGGTCACAGATACGCAGTATTTT. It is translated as CASSLGQVTDTQYF. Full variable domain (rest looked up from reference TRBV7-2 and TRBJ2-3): GAGVSQSPSNKVTEKGKDVELRCDPISGHTALYWYRQSLGQGLEFLIYFQGNSAPDKSGLPSDRFSAERTGGSVSTLTIQRTQQEDSAVYLCASSLGQVTDTQYFGPGTRLTVL.

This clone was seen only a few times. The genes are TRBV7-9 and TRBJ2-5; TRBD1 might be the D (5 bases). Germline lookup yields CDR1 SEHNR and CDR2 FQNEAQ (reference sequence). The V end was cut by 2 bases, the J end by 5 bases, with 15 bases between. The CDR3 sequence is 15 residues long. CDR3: CASSLQGSQMETQYF. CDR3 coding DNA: TGTGCCAGCAGCTTACAGGGTTCCCAAATGGAGACCCAGTACTTC.

CDR3 nucleotide sequence: TGTGCCTGGAGTGTACTCACAAGTAGCTACACCTTC. Protein sequence: CAWSVLTSSYTF. This chain uses TRBV30 with TRBJ1-2; D not resolved. This CDR3 spans 12 amino acids. Germline CDR1 GTSNPN, CDR2 SVGIG (reference sequence). Trimming removed 0 bases at V and 9 bases at J, with 11 bases between.

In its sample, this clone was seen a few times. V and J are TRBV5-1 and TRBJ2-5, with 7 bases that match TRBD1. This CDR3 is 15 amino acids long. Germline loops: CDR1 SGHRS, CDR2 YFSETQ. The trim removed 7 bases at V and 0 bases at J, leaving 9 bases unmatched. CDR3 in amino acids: CASGRTGEYQETQYF. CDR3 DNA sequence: TGCGCCAGCGGACGGACAGGAGAGTACCAAGAGACCCAGTACTTC.

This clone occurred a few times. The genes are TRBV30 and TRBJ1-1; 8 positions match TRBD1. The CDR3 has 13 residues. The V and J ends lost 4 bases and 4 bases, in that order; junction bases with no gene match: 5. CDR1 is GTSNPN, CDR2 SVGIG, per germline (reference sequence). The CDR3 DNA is TGTGCCTGGAAGGGACAGGCGATCACTGAAGCTTTCTTT. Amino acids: CAWKGQAITEAFF.

Written as DNA, the CDR3 is TGTGCCACCAGCAGAGAGGTTACAGGGCGTACCAAAAACATTCAGTACTTC. Protein product: CATSREVTGRTKNIQYF. This rearrangement joins TRBV15 to TRBJ2-4; D may be TRBD1 (6 bases). The CDR3 spans 17 residues. Germline lookup yields CDR1 LNHNV and CDR2 YYDKDF (reference sequence). Trimming shortened V by 0 bases and J by 2 bases, and 14 bases separated the two germline ends.

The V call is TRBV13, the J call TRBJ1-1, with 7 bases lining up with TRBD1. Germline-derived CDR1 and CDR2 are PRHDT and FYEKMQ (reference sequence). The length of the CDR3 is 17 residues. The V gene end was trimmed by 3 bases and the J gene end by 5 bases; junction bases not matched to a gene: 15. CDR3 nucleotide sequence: TGTGCCAGCAGCTTTATCGGGATACAGGGGACACTTACTGAAGCTTTCTTT. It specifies CASSFIGIQGTLTEAFF.

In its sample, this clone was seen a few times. CDR3 nucleotide sequence: TGTGCCATCGGCGGACAGGCGACGGATACGCAGTATTTT. It specifies CAIGGQATDTQYF. The chain joins TRBV10-3 to TRBJ2-3, with 7 bases that match TRBD1. V trimming: 8 bases; J trimming: 6 bases; junction bases outside the gene matches: 8. The CDR3 sequence is 13 residues long. Germline values: CDR1 ENHRY, CDR2 SYGVKD.

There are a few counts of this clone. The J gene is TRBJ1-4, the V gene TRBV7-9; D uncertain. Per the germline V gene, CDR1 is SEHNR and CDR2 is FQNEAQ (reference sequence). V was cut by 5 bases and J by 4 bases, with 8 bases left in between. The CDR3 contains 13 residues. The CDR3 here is CASSRSFNEKLFF. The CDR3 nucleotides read TGTGCCAGCAGCCGGTCCTTTAATGAAAAACTGTTTTTT.

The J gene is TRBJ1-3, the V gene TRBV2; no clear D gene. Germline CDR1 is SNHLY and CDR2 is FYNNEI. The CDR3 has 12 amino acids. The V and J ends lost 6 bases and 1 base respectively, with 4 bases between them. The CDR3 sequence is CASRQSGNTIYF. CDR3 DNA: TGTGCCAGCAGGCAATCTGGAAACACCATATATTTT.

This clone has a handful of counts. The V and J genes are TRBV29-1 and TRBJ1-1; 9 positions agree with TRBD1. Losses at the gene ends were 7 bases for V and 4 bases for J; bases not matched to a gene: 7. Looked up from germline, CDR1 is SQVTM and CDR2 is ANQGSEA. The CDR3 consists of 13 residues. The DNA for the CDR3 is TGCAGCGCCGGGACAGGGTCGTCCACTGAAGCTTTCTTT. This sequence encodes CSAGTGSSTEAFF.

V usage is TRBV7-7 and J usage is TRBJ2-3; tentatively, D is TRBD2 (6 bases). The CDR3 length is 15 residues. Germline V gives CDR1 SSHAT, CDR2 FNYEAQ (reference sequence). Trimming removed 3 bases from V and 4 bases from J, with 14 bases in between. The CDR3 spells CASSLGTAFPDTQYF. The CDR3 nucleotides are TGTGCCAGCAGCTTGGGGACTGCCTTTCCAGATACGCAGTATTTT.

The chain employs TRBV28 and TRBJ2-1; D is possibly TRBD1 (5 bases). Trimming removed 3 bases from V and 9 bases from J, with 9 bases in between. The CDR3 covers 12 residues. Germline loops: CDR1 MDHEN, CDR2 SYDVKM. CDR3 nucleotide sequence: TGTGCCAGCAGTTTGGCAGGGATTGAGCAGTTCTTC. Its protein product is CASSLAGIEQFF.

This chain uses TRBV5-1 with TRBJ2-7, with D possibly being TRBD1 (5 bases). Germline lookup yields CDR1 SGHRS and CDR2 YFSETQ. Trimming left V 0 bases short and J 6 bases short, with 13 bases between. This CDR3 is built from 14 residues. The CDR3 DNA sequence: TGCGCCAGCAGCTTGGTGGCAGGGCTGTTCGAGCAGTACTTC. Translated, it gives CASSLVAGLFEQYF.

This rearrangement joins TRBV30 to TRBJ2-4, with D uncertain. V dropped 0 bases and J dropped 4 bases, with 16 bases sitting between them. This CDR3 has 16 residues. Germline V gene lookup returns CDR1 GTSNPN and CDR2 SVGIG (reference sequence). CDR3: CAWSVGQARGKNIQYF. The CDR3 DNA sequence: TGTGCCTGGAGTGTTGGCCAGGCCCGAGGTAAAAACATTCAGTACTTC.

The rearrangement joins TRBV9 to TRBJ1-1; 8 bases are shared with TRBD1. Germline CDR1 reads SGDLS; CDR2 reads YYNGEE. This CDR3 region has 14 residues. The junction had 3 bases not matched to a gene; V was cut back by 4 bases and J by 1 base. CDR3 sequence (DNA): TGTGCCAGCAGCCCTGGGACAGGGAACACTGAAGCTTTCTTT. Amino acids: CASSPGTGNTEAFF.